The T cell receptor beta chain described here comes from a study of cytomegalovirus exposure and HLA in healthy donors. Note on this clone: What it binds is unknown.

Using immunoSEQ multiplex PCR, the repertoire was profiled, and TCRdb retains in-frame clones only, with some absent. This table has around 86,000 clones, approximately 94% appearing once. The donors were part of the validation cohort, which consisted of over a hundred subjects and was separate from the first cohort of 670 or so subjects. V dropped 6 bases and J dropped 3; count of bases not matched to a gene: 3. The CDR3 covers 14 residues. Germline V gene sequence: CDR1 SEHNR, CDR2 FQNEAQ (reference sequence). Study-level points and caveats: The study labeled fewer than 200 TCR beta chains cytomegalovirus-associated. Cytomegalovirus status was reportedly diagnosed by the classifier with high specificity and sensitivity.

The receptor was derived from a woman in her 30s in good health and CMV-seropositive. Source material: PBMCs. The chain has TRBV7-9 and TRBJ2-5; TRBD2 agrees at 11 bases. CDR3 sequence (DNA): TGTGCCAGCAGTATACTAGCGGGAGAAGAGACCCAGTACTTC. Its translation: CASSILAGEETQYF.